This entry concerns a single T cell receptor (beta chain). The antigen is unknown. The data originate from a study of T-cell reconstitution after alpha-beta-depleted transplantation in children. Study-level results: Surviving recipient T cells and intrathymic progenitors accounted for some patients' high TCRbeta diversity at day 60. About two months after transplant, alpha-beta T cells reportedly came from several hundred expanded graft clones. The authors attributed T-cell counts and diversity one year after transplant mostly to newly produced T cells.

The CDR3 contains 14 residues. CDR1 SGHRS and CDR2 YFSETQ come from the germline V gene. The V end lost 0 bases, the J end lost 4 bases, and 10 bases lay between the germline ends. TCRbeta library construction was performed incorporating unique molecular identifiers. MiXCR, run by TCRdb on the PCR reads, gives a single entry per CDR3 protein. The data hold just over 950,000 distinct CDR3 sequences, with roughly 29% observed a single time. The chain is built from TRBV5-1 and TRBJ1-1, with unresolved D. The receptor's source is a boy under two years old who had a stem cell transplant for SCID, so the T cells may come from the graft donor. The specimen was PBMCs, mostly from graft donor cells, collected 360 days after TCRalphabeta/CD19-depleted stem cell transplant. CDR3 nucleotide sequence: TGCGCCAGCAGCTTGGCCGCGGATTTCACTGAAGCTTTCTTT. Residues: CASSLAADFTEAFF.